This T cell receptor (beta chain) was captured by sequencing in a study of blood T cell repertoires in COVID-19. Study background: The analysed material was cDNA or gDNA that came from T cells, B-cell-depleted T cells, or PBMCs.

The CDR3 has 13 amino acids. Germline V gives CDR1 LGHDT, CDR2 YNNKEL (reference sequence). Trimming removed 0 bases from V and 10 bases from J, with 12 bases in between. Authors' processing steps: Reference gene primer amplification gave estimated nucleated cell counts. Some clones are missing from TCRdb's copy, which holds only in-frame ones; the method was immunoSEQ multiplex PCR. The DNA was the basis for D and trimming; V, J and clone size are from that table. The profile shows 360,000 or so clones, about 92% of them singletons. This TCR came from a woman in her sixties or seventies with COVID-19, enrolled during active disease. Sequenced material: peripheral blood. The genes are TRBV3-1 (or the pseudogene TRBV3-2) and TRBJ1-1, with D uncertain. Here the CDR3 DNA reads TGTGCCAGCAGCCAAGATAGTTACGGCGGAGCTTTCTTT. This gives the protein CASSQDSYGGAFF.